The clone carrying this T cell receptor beta chain was recorded at least ten times. Time point given: technical triplicate 2. The record originates from a study of neurological immune-mediated disorders. V lost 3 bases and J lost 6, with 21 bases in between. The germline gives CDR1 SGHRS, CDR2 YFSETQ. CDR3 size: 17 residues. TCRdb re-derived calls from the 5' RACE reads in MiXCR, one entry per CDR3 protein. The sample has about 59,000 distinct CDR3 sequences, around 24% seen once; the top ten hold about 4.5%. The chain uses TRBV5-1 and TRBJ2-2; D is possibly TRBD2 (6 bases). The sample taken for sequencing was PBMCs. The receptor comes from a man between 60 and 75 years old with HTLV-1-associated myelopathy (HAM/TSP). The CDR3 coding sequence is TGCGCCAGCAGCTCCAGGGCGACTAGTCCGAGGGCCGGGGAGCTGTTTTTT. Its translation: CASSSRATSPRAGELFF.